This T cell receptor beta chain was sequenced for a study of CD8+CD57+ T cells in acquired aplastic anemia. Study results and caveats: Patients did not significantly differ from controls in CD8+ Simpson's diversity.

The CDR3 is 14 amino acids. The V segment lost 6 bases and the J segment 2 bases; nucleotides outside the gene matches: 9. Per the germline V gene, CDR1 is DFQATT and CDR2 is SNEGSKA (reference sequence). Notes on this clonotype: Its antigen is currently unknown.

Patients picked for sequencing had shown CD8+CD57+ cell expansion detected by flow cytometry. Each patient gave a blood sample that was collected before any therapy had been received. Both TCR beta VDJ combination and CDR3 sequence profiling were carried out. Genomic DNA was the template for this profiling. From the reads, TCRdb called clonotypes with MiXCR, one entry per CDR3 protein. The table records about 200,000 distinct CDR3 sequences, roughly 50% of them present only once. The genes are TRBV20-1 and TRBJ2-7; 8 positions match TRBD2. This TCR was recovered from a human donor with aplastic anemia. Specimen: sorted CD4+, CD8+, or CD8+CD57+ T cells (not recorded which) from PBMCs. The CDR3 here is CSADLGGGPYEQYF. The CDR3, as DNA: TGCAGTGCGGACCTCGGGGGGGGCCCCTACGAGCAGTACTTC.